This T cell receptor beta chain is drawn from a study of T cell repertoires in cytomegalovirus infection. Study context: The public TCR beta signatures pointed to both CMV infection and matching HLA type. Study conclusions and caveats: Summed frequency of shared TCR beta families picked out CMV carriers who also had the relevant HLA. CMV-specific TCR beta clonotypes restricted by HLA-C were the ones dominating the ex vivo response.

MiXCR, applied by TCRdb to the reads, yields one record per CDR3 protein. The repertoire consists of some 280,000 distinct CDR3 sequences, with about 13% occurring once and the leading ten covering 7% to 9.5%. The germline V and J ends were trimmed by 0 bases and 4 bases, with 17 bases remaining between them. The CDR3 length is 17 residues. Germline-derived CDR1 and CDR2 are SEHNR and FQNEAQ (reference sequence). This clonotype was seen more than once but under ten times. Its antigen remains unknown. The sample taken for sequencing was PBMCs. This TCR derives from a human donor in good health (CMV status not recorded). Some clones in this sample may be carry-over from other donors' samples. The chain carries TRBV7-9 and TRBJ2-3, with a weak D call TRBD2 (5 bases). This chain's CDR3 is CASSLASASSGADTQYF. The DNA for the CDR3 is TGTGCCAGCAGCTTAGCCTCGGCTAGCTCCGGCGCAGATACGCAGTATTTT.